The TCR beta chain under discussion was sequenced for a study of technical replicates of blood from a few donors (TCRdb year 2017). Inclusive of the bounding cysteine and phenylalanine, the CDR3 is 15 residues long. Only the CDR3 DNA is retained, 45 bases long and in frame from the first base. The germline V gene specifies SGHTA as CDR1 and FQGNSA as CDR2. The V end gives up 1 base and the J end 4 bases, leaving 7 bases in the junction not matched to a gene. The receptor library was made with the immunoSEQ multiplex PCR assay. In its TCRdb copy, this immuneACCESS table keeps in-frame sequences only and misses some clones. Where compared with another copy, unresolved V genes explain less than half of these, and the others have no known cause. The sample records 67,000 or so clones, roughly 95% of which are singletons. The ten largest clonotypes hold roughly 0.24% of the sample. Notes on this clone: Its cognate antigen has yet to be identified. Per-nucleotide qualities are absent, and no much larger clonotype sits a single base away.

The TCR comes from a human donor in good health. This sequence uses TRBV7-2 and TRBJ2-7; 7 bases in between match TRBD1. Source material: T cells isolated from PBMCs. The sequenced DNA: TGTGCCAGCAGCTTAGAGGGGGCCAACTTTTACGAGCAGTACTTC. Translated, it gives CASSLEGANFYEQYF.